These 17 T cell receptor beta chains originate from one sample sequenced in a study of PD-1 blockade in classical Hodgkin lymphoma. Noted time point: cycle 4 day 1 (C4D1), after less than 7 weeks of nivolumab. Autologous stem cell transplantation was followed by relapse in every patient, and brentuximab vedotin exposure varied. The method was immunoSEQ multiplex PCR; TCRdb's version includes in-frame clones alone and lacks a portion of them. The sample lists around 90,000 clones; roughly 78% were seen once. The source material was peripheral blood mononuclear cells (PBMCs), sampled before the fourth cycle of nivolumab. These receptors all stem from a human donor with classical Hodgkin lymphoma.

Regarding this clone: In the same sample, other DNA sequences code for this CDR3. This sequence joins TRBV2 and TRBJ2-1; 11 positions agree with TRBD2. The trim removed 6 bases at V and 2 bases at J, leaving 3 bases unmatched. The CDR3 runs 15 residues. Germline loops: CDR1 SNHLY, CDR2 FYNNEI. The CDR3, as DNA: TGTGCCAGCAGCGGGACTAGCGGAACCTACAATGAGCAGTTCTTC. Translating it yields CASSGTSGTYNEQFF.

The J gene is TRBJ2-5, the V gene TRBV9; D is possibly TRBD2 (6 bases). Trimming stripped 4 bases from V and 8 bases from J, with 21 bases between. The CDR3 covers 15 residues. Germline CDR1 and CDR2: SGDLS and YYNGEE. The CDR3 is CASSPRGGNAATQYF. The CDR3 nucleotides read TGTGCCAGCAGCCCCCGAGGCGGGAACGCAGCAACCCAGTACTTC.

This clone has just one count. The sample holds other DNA sequences that translate to the same CDR3. This chain joins TRBV9 and TRBJ1-1, with TRBD1 identical over 8 bases. Germline CDR1 SGDLS, CDR2 YYNGEE. The J segment lost 2 bases and the V segment lost 0 bases, leaving 3 bases of the junction unmatched. The CDR3 has 15 amino acids. In DNA, the CDR3 is TGTGCCAGCAGCGTAGACGGACAGGGTAACACTGAAGCTTTCTTT. As protein: CASSVDGQGNTEAFF.

The chain combines TRBV6-5 with TRBJ1-5, with D hard to call. The CDR3 length is 14 residues. Germline CDR1 MNHEY, CDR2 SVGAGI. Deletions cut 0 bases from V and 1 base from J, with 4 bases between. Here the CDR3 reads CASSYSSSNQPQHF. DNA of the CDR3: TGTGCCAGCAGTTACTCATCCAGCAATCAGCCCCAGCATTTT.

The rearrangement joins TRBV6-5 to TRBJ1-2; 8 positions match TRBD1. V dropped 5 bases and J dropped 0; count of bases not matched to a gene: 5. CDR3 length equals 15 residues. Per the germline V gene, CDR1 is MNHEY and CDR2 is SVGAGI. This CDR3 reads CASSTDRVTNYGYTF. The CDR3, as DNA: TGTGCCAGCAGTACGGACAGGGTAACTAACTATGGCTACACCTTC.

The count of this clone is one. The chain is built from TRBV6-5 and TRBJ2-7; 8 nucleotides agree with TRBD1. CDR1 and CDR2 from the germline V gene are MNHEY and SVGAGI. The CDR3 extends over 16 amino acids. J gave up 2 bases and V 0 bases, and 6 bases lay outside the gene matches. The CDR3 reads CASSYSFQGATYEQYF. As DNA, the CDR3 is TGTGCCAGCAGTTACTCGTTCCAGGGGGCCACCTACGAGCAGTACTTC.

The DNA for the CDR3 is TGTGCCATCAGTGACAGGGAAATTAACTATGGCTACACCTTC. Translated: CAISDREINYGYTF. The gene calls are TRBV10-3 and TRBJ1-2; possible D gene TRBD1, 5 bases. The V and J ends lost 3 bases and 1 base respectively, with 9 bases between them. CDR1 is ENHRY, CDR2 SYGVKD, per germline. CDR3 size: 14 residues.

The J gene is TRBJ2-4, the V gene TRBV7-2, with 10 bases aligning to TRBD2. Germline V gene data show CDR1 as SGHTA and CDR2 as FQGNSA. J gave up 7 bases and V 3 bases, and 6 bases lay outside the gene matches. The CDR3 is 15 residues long. DNA of the CDR3: TGTGCCAGCAGCTTGGCATCAGCGGGAGGGAACATTCAGTACTTC. Protein: CASSLASAGGNIQYF. Combining the CDR3 with reference TRBV7-2 and TRBJ2-4 gives the whole variable domain GAGVSQSPSNKVTEKGKDVELRCDPISGHTALYWYRQSLGQGLEFLIYFQGNSAPDKSGLPSDRFSAERTGGSVSTLTIQRTQQEDSAVYLCASSLASAGGNIQYFGAGTRLSVL.

This clone was picked up a small number of times. The rearrangement links TRBV7-3 to TRBJ1-1, with TRBD1 identical over 8 bases. V lost 0 bases and J lost 7; bases outside the gene matches: 10. CDR1 and CDR2 from the germline V gene are SGHTA and FQGTGA. The CDR3 is 16 residues long. The CDR3 nucleotides are TGTGCCAGCAGCTTAACCGGACAGGGACCCCGGGGTGAAGCTTTCTTT. As protein: CASSLTGQGPRGEAFF.

The chain employs TRBV7-6 and TRBJ2-3; D is possibly TRBD2 (5 bases). Germline CDR1 is SGHVS and CDR2 is FNYEAQ. V lost 4 bases, J lost 2 bases, and 7 bases lay in between. The CDR3 consists of 13 residues. CDR3 loop: CASSWRVTDTQYF. The CDR3 DNA reads as TGTGCCAGCAGCTGGCGGGTCACAGATACGCAGTATTTT.

This chain links TRBV6-1 with TRBJ2-1; D might be TRBD1 (6 bases). The CDR3 sequence is 14 residues long. Germline CDR1 MNHNS, CDR2 SASEGT. The V end was cut by 3 bases, the J end by 5 bases, with 11 bases between. CDR3 coding DNA: TGTGCCAGCAGTGAGCTGGACAGAGACAATGAGCAGTTCTTC. It encodes CASSELDRDNEQFF.

The chain uses TRBV27 and TRBJ1-1; TRBD1 matches 8 bases. The CDR3 consists of 14 residues. The trim removed 2 bases at V and 7 bases at J, leaving 6 bases unmatched. Germline V gives CDR1 MNHEY, CDR2 SMNVEV (reference sequence). The DNA for the CDR3 is TGTGCCAGCAGTTTAGTCAGGGGGCCGAATGAAGCTTTCTTT. Translating gives CASSLVRGPNEAFF.

The chain employs TRBV5-1 and TRBJ2-3, with 9 bases lining up with TRBD2. This CDR3 is built from 17 residues. Germline values: CDR1 SGHRS, CDR2 YFSETQ. V gave up 2 bases and J gave up 0 bases; unmatched junction bases: 7. The CDR3 nucleotides are TGCGCCAGCAGCTTAGGCTATCTAGCGGGGAGCACAGATACGCAGTATTTT. The encoded protein is CASSLGYLAGSTDTQYF.

The chain recombines TRBV11-2 with TRBJ1-2; D might be TRBD1 (5 bases). V was cut by 2 bases and J by 4 bases, with 8 bases left in between. This CDR3 region has 13 residues. Per germline, CDR1 SGHAT and CDR2 FQNNGV. CDR3: CASSLPGLYGYTF. The CDR3 region has the DNA TGTGCCAGCAGCTTACCGGGACTCTATGGCTACACCTTC.

The chain uses TRBV19 and TRBJ1-1; D possibly corresponds to TRBD1 (6 bases). CDR3 size: 15 residues. In germline, CDR1 is LNHDA, CDR2 SQIVND (reference sequence). Deletions cut 8 bases from V and 5 bases from J, with 21 bases between. CDR3 loop: CASSRDTTRRTEAFF. The CDR3 DNA follows: TGTGCCAGTTCCCGGGACACCACCAGGAGGACTGAAGCTTTCTTT. The entire variable domain, with the rest obtained from reference TRBV19 and TRBJ1-1, is as follows: DGGITQSPKYLFRKEGQNVTLSCEQNLNHDAMYWYRQDPGQGLRLIYYSQIVNDFQKGDIAEGYSVSREKKESFPLTVTSAQKNPTAFYLCASSRDTTRRTEAFFGQGTRLTVV.

This sequence joins TRBV9 and TRBJ2-2; D perhaps matches TRBD2 (6 bases). Trimming removed 2 bases at V and 0 bases at J, with 11 bases between. This CDR3 spans 16 amino acids. CDR1 is SGDLS, CDR2 YYNGEE, per germline. This CDR3 is CASSVSWGANTGELFF. Written as DNA, the CDR3 is TGTGCCAGCAGCGTTTCGTGGGGGGCGAACACCGGGGAGCTGTTTTTT.

This clone has only a few counts. The chain has TRBV28 and TRBJ2-5; D is unclear. Germline values: CDR1 MDHEN, CDR2 SYDVKM. V was shortened by 2 bases and J by 6 bases, with 13 bases between the two germline ends. The CDR3 is 14 residues long. The CDR3 DNA follows: TGTGCCAGCAGTTTAGTGGGATTTGGGAAGACCCAGTACTTC. It translates to CASSLVGFGKTQYF.